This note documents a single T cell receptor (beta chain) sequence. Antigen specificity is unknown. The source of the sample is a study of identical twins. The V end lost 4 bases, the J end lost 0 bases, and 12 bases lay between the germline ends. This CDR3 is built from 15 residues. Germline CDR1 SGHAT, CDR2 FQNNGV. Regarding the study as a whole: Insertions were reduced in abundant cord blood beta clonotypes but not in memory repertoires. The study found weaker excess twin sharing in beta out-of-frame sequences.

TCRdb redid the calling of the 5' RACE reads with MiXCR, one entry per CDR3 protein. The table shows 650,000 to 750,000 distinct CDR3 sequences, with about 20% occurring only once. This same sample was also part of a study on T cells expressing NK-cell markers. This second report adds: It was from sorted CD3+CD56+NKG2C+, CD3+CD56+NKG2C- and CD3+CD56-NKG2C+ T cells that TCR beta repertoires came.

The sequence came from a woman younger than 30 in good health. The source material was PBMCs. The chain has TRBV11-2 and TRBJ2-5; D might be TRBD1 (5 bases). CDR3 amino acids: CASSSGRDYQETQYF. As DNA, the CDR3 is TGTGCCAGCAGCTCAGGGCGAGACTACCAAGAGACCCAGTACTTC. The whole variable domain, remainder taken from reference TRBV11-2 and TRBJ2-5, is EAGVAQSPRYKIIEKRQSVAFWCNPISGHATLYWYQQILGQGPKLLIQFQNNGVVDDSQLPKDRFSAERLKGVDSTLKIQPAKLEDSAVYLCASSSGRDYQETQYFGPGTRLLVL.